This T cell receptor beta chain was found in a study of blood T cell repertoires in COVID-19. On the study more broadly: Whether acute or convalescent, the COVID-19 samples came from the United States, Italy and Spain.

Repertoires were generated with immunoSEQ multiplex PCR, while TCRdb's copy carries only in-frame clones and drops some. Among under 200,000 clones listed, roughly 86% were seen once. There are 16 residues in the CDR3. Trimming took 3 bases from V and 0 from J, leaving 14 bases between them. Germline-derived CDR1 and CDR2 are SGHAT and FQNNGV. This chain links TRBV11-2 with TRBJ1-1, with D tentatively TRBD1 (5 bases). The specimen sequenced was peripheral blood. This clonotype originated in a man younger than 35 with active or convalescent COVID-19. The CDR3 coding sequence is TGTGCCAGCAGCTTCTCCAGGGTCCTGTTGAACACTGAAGCTTTCTTT. Translation gives CASSFSRVLLNTEAFF.